The source of this T cell receptor beta chain is a study of cytomegalovirus exposure and HLA in healthy donors. Points from the study as a whole: Analysis performed later found approximately 17,000 TCR beta sequences associated with HLA alleles at 0.05 false discovery rate.

The CDR3 consists of 15 residues. The ends were cut back, 5 bases at V and 2 bases at J, with 16 bases in the middle. Germline values: CDR1 LGHNA, CDR2 YNFKEQ. The PCR ran on 60 Vbeta and 13 Jbeta primers. The table came from immunoSEQ multiplex PCR; TCRdb's copy has only in-frame clones and leaves some out. Here the sample spans about 160,000 clones, roughly 80% being singletons. Turning to this clone: The antigen is unknown.

The sequenced sample consisted of PBMCs. V usage is TRBV4-2 and J usage is TRBJ2-7, with D possibly matching TRBD1 (6 bases). This clonotype originated in a woman under 40 in good health and CMV-seropositive. DNA for the CDR3: TGTGCCAGCAGCTATCGGTCAGGGGCAACCTACGAGCAGTACTTC. Encoded protein: CASSYRSGATYEQYF.